These 2 T cell receptor beta chains were sequenced from one sample in a study of T cell repertoires in cytomegalovirus infection (dated by TCRdb to about 2019). The sample's treatment or condition label, decoded: in vitro stimulation with specific CMV peptide epitopes to enrich CMV-specific T cells. Data came from an Illumina HiSeq 1500. TCRdb trimmed the raw reads at Q25, called clones with MiXCR and kept productive beta chains. Rows with one shared CDR3 protein collapse into an entry with the most common genes and DNA. In all, the sample holds approximately 65,000 distinct CDR3 sequences, and roughly 21% of those were seen once. The ten largest clones capture 65% to 75% of the sample. The antigens for these receptors are not known. Sequences were derived from CD8+ T cells from cultured PBMCs, sampled from culture after CMV antigen stimulation. The receptor source for this set is a human donor in good health (CMV status not recorded). Some clones in this sample may be carry-over from other donors' samples.

This chain links TRBV7-6 with TRBJ2-5; TRBD1 matches 9 bases. The ends lost 5 bases at V and 5 bases at J; junction bases unmatched: 12. This CDR3 region has 16 residues. The germline V gene encodes CDR1 SGHVS and CDR2 FNYEAQ. The CDR3 nucleotides read TGTGCCAGCAGCACCCCTCGGACAGGGGAGTCGGAGACCCAGTACTTC. Its protein is CASSTPRTGESETQYF.

This chain uses TRBV14 with TRBJ1-1; D may be TRBD1 (6 bases). This CDR3 region has 14 residues. Trimming stripped 4 bases from V and 5 bases from J, with 14 bases between. CDR1 SGHDN and CDR2 FVKESK come from the germline V gene. The CDR3 sequence is CASSLGQLRTEAFF. CDR3 DNA: TGTGCCAGCAGCCTAGGACAGCTGCGTACTGAAGCTTTCTTT.